This entry describes one T cell receptor beta chain. The antigen remains unidentified. This CDR3 comprises 15 residues. Germline loops: CDR1 SEHNR, CDR2 FQNEAQ (reference sequence). V lost 6 bases and J 0 bases, leaving 11 bases between the germline ends. Using its own MiXCR run on the RT-PCR reads, TCRdb lists one record per CDR3 protein. The sample includes about 830,000 distinct CDR3 sequences, about a fifth of them seen just once. This specimen belongs to a study of response to subunit inactivated influenza vaccine. Whole-study results and caveats: The authors proposed limited new T cell recruitment per seasonal influenza vaccination.

The chain links TRBV7-9 to TRBJ2-2, with D perhaps matching TRBD1 (6 bases). This clonotype originated in a middle-aged man who received an inactivated influenza vaccine. Source: PBMCs from blood, taken 5 days after vaccination. CDR3 in amino acids: CASRWGTPNTGELFF. CDR3 sequence (DNA): TGTGCCAGCAGGTGGGGGACACCGAACACCGGGGAGCTGTTTTTT.